This entry features one T cell receptor (beta chain) sequence. Original analysis: Amplification of reference gene primers provided the estimated nucleated cell counts. The data were produced by immunoSEQ multiplex PCR, yet TCRdb's version contains in-frame clones alone and is incomplete. The D gene and trimming were derived from the DNA, and the V and J assignments and clone size from that table. Of under 300,000 clones listed, 88% were seen once; the top ten hold just under 1%. This sample was included in a study of blood T cell repertoires in COVID-19. In the study overall: Samples taken during acute and convalescent COVID-19 were collected in the United States, Italy and Spain. Sample material is recorded as cDNA or gDNA derived from T cells, B-cell-depleted T cells, or PBMCs.

Germline V gene lookup returns CDR1 LNHDA and CDR2 SQIVND (reference sequence). The V end was cut by 6 bases, the J end by 2 bases, with 15 bases between. The length of the CDR3 is 15 residues. The chain carries TRBV19 and TRBJ2-3, with D possibly TRBD1 on 6 matching bases. Material for sequencing was peripheral blood. The receptor's source is a woman aged 40-49 years who had recovered from COVID-19. CDR3 sequence reads: CASRRPGQPTDTQYF. CDR3 bases: TGTGCCAGTAGGCGGCCCGGACAGCCCACAGATACGCAGTATTTT.